This T cell receptor beta chain was found in a study of human T cells and chemical hapten exposure. Overall study findings and caveats: Each of the donors had alopecia, so their immune responses may not resemble those of healthy people. It was expanded TCRs that formed significantly more large CDR3 similarity clusters than controls did.

Many counts were recorded for this clonotype. Its antigen is still unknown. One entry per CDR3 protein, called by TCRdb with MiXCR from the RACE reads. The data hold 100,000 to 150,000 distinct CDR3 sequences, with around 15% observed a single time. Described time point: patch test 1, 2 weeks after DPC sensitization. Treatment denoted: therapeutic diphenylcyclopropenone sensitization with weekly scalp DPC. At every patch-test visit, blood was drawn before the patch test was applied. Trimming stripped 7 bases from V and 8 bases from J, with 12 bases between. The CDR3 loop spans 12 amino acids. The genes are TRBV12-3 or TRBV12-4 and TRBJ2-1; D is possibly TRBD2 (6 bases). Sample: whole blood, taken in connection with sensitization to the hapten diphenylcyclopropenone (DPC). The sequence derives from a young man with alopecia areata. Some clones in this sample may be carry-over from other donors' samples. The CDR3 DNA follows: TGTGCCAGCATCTCGGAGGGGTATGAGCAGTTCTTC. It codes for CASISEGYEQFF.